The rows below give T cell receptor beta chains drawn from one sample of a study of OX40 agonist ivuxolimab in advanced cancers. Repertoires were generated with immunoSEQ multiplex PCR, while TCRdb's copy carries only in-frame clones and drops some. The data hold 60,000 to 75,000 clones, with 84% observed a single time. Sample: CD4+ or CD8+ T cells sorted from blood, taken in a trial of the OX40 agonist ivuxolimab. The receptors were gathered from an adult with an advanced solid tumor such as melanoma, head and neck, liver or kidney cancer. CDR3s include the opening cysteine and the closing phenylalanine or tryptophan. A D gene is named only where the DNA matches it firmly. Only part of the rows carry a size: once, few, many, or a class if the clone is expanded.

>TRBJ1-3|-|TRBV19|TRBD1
CASMRTGANSGNTIYF
TGTGCCAGTATGCGGACAGGGGCCAACTCTGGAAACACCATATATTTT
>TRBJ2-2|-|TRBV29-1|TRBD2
CSAGSGTNTGELFF
TGCAGCGCCGGTAGCGGGACGAACACCGGGGAGCTGTTTTTT
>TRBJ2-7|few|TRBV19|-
CASSIEAGSYEQYF
TGTGCCAGTAGTATAGAGGCCGGGTCCTACGAGCAGTACTTC
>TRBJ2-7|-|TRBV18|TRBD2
CASSPLGTSGPGPYEQYF
TGTGCCAGCTCACCCCTCGGGACTAGCGGCCCGGGGCCTTACGAGCAGTACTTC
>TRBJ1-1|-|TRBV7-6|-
CASSLNWGGTEAFF
TGTGCCAGCAGCTTAAATTGGGGTGGCACTGAAGCTTTCTTT
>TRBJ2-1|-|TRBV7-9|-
CASSPFGTTKGGGYNEQFF
TGTGCCAGCAGCCCCTTTGGGACTACCAAGGGGGGGGGCTACAATGAGCAGTTCTTC
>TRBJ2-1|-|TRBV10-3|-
CAISEDSQVGQFF
TGTGCCATCAGTGAGGACTCCCAAGTGGGGCAGTTCTTC
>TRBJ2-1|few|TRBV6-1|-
CASSDGFWNNEQFF
TGTGCCAGCAGTGATGGGTTCTGGAACAATGAGCAGTTCTTC
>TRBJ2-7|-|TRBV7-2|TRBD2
CASTLTGGLYEQYF
TGTGCCAGCACATTGACGGGAGGTCTCTACGAGCAGTACTTC
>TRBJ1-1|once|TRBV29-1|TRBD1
CSVDGTGKGTEAFF
TGCAGCGTTGACGGGACAGGCAAAGGGACTGAAGCTTTCTTT
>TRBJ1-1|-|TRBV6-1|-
CASQQQGRIETEAFF
TGTGCCAGCCAGCAACAGGGAAGGATAGAAACTGAAGCTTTCTTT
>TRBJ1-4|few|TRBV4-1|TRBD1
CASSQRTGWSEKLFF
TGCGCCAGCAGCCAACGGACAGGGTGGTCGGAAAAACTGTTTTTT
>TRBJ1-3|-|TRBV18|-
CASSPQGHSGNTIYF
TGTGCCAGCTCACCACAAGGGCACTCTGGAAACACCATATATTTT
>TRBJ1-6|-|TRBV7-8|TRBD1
CASSFPTWTGRSPLHF
TGTGCCAGCAGCTTCCCGACTTGGACAGGGAGGTCACCCCTCCACTTT
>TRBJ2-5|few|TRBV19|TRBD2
CASSRTSGGEETQYF
TGTGCCAGTAGTAGGACTAGCGGGGGGGAAGAGACCCAGTACTTC
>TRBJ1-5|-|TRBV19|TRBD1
CASSATGTDDKAQHF
TGTGCCAGTAGTGCCACCGGGACAGACGACAAGGCCCAGCATTTT
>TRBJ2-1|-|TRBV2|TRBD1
CASSGQGGYNEQFF
TGTGCCAGCAGTGGACAGGGGGGCTACAATGAGCAGTTCTTC
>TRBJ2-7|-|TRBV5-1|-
CASRTGLNYEQYF
TGCGCCAGCCGTACAGGATTAAACTACGAGCAGTACTTC